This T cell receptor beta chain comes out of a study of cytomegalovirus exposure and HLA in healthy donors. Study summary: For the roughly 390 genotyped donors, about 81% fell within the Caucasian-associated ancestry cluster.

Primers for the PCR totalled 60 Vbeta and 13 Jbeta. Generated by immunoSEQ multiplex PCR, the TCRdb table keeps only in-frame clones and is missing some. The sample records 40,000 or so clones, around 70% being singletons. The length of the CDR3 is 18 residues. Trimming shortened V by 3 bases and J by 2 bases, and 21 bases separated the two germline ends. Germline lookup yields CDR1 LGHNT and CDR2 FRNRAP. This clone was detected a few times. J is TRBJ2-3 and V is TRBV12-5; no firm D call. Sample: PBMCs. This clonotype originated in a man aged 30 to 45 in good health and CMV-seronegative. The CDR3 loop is CASGLTSPSARHTDTQYF. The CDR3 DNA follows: TGTGCTAGTGGTTTAACATCCCCCTCGGCGAGGCACACAGATACGCAGTATTTT.